This TCR beta chain is from a study of T cells in Graves' hyperthyroidism and ophthalmopathy. Whole-study context: Peripheral blood was acquired at first diagnosis, ahead of any therapy whatsoever.

What was amplified from RNA transcripts were TCR beta CDR3 regions. In the first-round RT-PCR of the TCR CDR3, the HTBI primer set was used. MiXCR, applied by TCRdb to the multiplex PCR reads, yields one record per CDR3 protein. This sample has a few hundred thousand distinct CDR3 sequences; roughly 14% occur once, and the top ten carry 25% to 30%. A patient was excluded if there was uncontrolled infection, other autoimmune disease, pregnancy or lactation. The table lists this clonotype with many counts. This CDR3 is built from 14 residues. V shed 4 bases, J shed 2 bases, and the junction held 5 bases outside the gene matches. Germline loops: CDR1 SGHVS, CDR2 FQNEAQ.

This receptor was taken from a young woman with Graves' hyperthyroidism that later progressed to Graves' ophthalmopathy. The sequencing input was blood. The chain links TRBV7-8 to TRBJ2-7, with 7 bases identical to TRBD1. CDR3 in DNA: TGTGCCAGCAGCTCCCGACAGGGTACCTACGAGCAGTACTTC. Protein product: CASSSRQGTYEQYF.